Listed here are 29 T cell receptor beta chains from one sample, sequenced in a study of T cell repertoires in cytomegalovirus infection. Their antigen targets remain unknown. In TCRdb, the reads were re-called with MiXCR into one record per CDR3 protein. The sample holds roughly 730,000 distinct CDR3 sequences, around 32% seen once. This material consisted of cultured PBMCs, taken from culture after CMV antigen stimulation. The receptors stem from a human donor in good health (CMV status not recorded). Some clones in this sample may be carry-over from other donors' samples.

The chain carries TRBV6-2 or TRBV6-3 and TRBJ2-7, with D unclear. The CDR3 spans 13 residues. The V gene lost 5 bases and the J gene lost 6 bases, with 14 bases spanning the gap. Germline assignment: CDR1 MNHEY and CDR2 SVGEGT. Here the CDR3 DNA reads TGTGCCAGCAGTCCATCGACGGTGAGCGAGCAGTACTTC. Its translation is CASSPSTVSEQYF.

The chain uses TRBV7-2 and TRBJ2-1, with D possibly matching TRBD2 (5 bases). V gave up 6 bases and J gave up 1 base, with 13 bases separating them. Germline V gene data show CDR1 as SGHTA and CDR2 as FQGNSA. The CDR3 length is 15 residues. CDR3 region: CASSFAGQSYNEQFF. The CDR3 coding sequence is TGTGCCAGCAGTTTTGCGGGCCAATCCTACAATGAGCAGTTCTTC.

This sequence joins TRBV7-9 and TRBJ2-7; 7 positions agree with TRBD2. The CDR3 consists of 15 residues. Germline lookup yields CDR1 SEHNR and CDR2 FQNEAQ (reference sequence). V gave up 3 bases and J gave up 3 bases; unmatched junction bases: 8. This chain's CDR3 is CASSFQGASGYEQYF. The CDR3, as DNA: TGTGCCAGCAGCTTTCAAGGGGCTAGCGGCTACGAGCAGTACTTC.

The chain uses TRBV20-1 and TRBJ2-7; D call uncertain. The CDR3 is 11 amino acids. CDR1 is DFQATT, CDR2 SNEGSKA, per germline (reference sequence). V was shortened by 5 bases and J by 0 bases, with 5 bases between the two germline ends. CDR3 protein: CSAGSSYEQYF. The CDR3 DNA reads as TGCAGTGCTGGTAGCTCCTACGAGCAGTACTTC.

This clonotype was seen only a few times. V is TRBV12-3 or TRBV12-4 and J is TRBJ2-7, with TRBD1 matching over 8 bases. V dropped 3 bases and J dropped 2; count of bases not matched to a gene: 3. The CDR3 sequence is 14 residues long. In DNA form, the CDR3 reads TGTGCCAGCAGTTTTTTGGACAGGGCCTACGAGCAGTACTTC. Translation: CASSFLDRAYEQYF.

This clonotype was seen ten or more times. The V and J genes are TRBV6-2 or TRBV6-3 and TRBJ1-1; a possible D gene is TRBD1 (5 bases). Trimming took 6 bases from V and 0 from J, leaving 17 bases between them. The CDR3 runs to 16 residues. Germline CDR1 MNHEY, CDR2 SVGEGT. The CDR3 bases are TGTGCCAGCAGATCGGCCGGGACGCCGATGAACACTGAAGCTTTCTTT. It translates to CASRSAGTPMNTEAFF.

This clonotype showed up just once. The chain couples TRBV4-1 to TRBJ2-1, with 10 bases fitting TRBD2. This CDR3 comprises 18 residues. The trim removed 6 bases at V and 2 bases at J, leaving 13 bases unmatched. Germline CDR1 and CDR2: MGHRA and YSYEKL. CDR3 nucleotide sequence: TGCGCCAGCAGACCGACCCCTAGCGGGAGCGGGGCCTACAATGAGCAGTTCTTC. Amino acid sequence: CASRPTPSGSGAYNEQFF.

The CDR3 loop is CASSPIYGDTQYF. CDR3 in DNA: TGTGCCAGCTCACCCATTTACGGAGATACGCAGTATTTT. The V and J genes are TRBV18 and TRBJ2-3; D gene ambiguous. The CDR3 consists of 13 residues. The V and J ends lost 3 bases and 5 bases respectively, with 9 bases between them. CDR1 and CDR2 from the germline V gene are KGHSH and LQKENI.

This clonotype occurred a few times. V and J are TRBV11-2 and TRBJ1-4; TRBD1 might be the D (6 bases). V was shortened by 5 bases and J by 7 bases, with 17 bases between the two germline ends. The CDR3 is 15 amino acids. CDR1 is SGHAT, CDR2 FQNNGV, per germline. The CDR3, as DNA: TGTGCCAGCAGCCTAAATACAGGGATTAGTGAAAAACTGTTTTTT. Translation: CASSLNTGISEKLFF.

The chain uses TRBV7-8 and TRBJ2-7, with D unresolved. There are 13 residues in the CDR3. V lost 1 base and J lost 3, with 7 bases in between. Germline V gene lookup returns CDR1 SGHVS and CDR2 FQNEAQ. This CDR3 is CASSLDPVYEQYF. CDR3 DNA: TGTGCCAGCAGCTTAGATCCGGTCTACGAGCAGTACTTC.

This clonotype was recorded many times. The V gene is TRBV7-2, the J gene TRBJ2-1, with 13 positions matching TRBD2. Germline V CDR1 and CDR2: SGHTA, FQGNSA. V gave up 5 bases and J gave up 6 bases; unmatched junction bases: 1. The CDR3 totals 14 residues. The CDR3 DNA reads TGTGCCAGCAGCCGGACTAGCGGGAGCAATGAGCAGTTCTTC. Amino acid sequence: CASSRTSGSNEQFF.

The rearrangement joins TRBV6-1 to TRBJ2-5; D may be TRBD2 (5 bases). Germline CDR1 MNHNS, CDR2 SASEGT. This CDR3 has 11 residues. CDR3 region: CASGWSETQYF. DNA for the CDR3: TGTGCTTCGGGGTGGTCGGAGACCCAGTACTTC.

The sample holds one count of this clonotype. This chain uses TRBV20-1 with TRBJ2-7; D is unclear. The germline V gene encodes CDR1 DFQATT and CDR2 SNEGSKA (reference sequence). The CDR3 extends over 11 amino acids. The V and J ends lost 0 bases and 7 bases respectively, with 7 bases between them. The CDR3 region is CSARESGEQYF. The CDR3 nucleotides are TGCAGTGCTAGAGAATCTGGGGAGCAGTACTTC.

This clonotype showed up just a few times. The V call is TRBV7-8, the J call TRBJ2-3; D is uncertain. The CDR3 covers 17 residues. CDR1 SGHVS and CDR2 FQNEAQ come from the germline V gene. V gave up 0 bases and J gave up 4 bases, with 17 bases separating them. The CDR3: CASSLALLARGADTQYF. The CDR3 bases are TGTGCCAGCAGCTTAGCGTTGTTGGCTAGAGGAGCAGATACGCAGTATTTT. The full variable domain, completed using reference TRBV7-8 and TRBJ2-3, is GAGVSQSPRYKVAKRGQDVALRCDPISGHVSLFWYQQALGQGPEFLTYFQNEAQLDKSGLPSDRFFAERPEGSVSTLKIQRTQQEDSAVYLCASSLALLARGADTQYFGPGTRLTVL.

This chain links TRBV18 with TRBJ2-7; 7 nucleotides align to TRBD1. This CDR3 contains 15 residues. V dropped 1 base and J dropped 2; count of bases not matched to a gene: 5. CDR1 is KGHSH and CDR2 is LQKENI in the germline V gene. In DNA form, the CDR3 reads TGTGCCAGCTCACCACAGGGACAGAACACCTACGAGCAGTACTTC. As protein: CASSPQGQNTYEQYF. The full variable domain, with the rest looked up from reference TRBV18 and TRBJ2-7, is NAGVMQNPRHLVRRRGQEARLRCSPMKGHSHVYWYRQLPEEGLKFMVYLQKENIIDESGMPKERFSAEFPKEGPSILRIQQVVRGDSAAYFCASSPQGQNTYEQYFGPGTRLTVT.

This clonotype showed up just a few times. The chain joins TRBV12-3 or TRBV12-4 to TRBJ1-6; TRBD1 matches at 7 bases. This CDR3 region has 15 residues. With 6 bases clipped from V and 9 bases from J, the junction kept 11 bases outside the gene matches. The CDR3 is CASRGRGQLGSPLHF. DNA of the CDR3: TGTGCCAGCAGGGGCCGGGGACAGCTCGGTTCACCCCTCCACTTT.

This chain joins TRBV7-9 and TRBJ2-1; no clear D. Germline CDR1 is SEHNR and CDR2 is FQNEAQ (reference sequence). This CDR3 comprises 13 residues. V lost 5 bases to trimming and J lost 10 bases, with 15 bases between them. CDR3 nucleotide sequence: TGTGCCAGCAGCCCCCTAAGGGCTAGGGAGCAGTTCTTC. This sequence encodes CASSPLRAREQFF.

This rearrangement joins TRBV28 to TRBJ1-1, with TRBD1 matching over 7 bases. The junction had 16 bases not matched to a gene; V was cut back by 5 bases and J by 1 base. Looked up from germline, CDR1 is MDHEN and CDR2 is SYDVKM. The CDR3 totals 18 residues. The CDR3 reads CASSPFPFRQGRNTEAFF. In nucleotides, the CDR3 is TGTGCCAGCAGTCCGTTTCCCTTTCGACAGGGTAGGAACACTGAAGCTTTCTTT.

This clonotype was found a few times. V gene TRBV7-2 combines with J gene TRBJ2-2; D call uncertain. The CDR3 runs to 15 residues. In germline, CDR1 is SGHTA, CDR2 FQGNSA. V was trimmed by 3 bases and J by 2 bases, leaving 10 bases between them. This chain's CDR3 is CASSFRWTNTGELFF. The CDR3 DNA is TGTGCCAGCAGCTTCCGCTGGACCAACACCGGGGAGCTGTTTTTT.

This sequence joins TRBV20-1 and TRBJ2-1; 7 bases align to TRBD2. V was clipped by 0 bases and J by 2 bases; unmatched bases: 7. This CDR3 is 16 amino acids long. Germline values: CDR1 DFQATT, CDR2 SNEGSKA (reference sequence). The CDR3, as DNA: TGCAGTGCTAGAGACCCTAGCGGCGGCCCCTACAATGAGCAGTTCTTC. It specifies CSARDPSGGPYNEQFF.

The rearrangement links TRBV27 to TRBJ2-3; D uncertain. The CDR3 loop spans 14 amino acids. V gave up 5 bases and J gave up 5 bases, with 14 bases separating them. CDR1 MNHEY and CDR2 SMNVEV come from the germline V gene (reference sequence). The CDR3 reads CASSHDEPGDTQYF. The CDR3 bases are TGTGCCAGCAGTCACGACGAACCGGGAGATACGCAGTATTTT.

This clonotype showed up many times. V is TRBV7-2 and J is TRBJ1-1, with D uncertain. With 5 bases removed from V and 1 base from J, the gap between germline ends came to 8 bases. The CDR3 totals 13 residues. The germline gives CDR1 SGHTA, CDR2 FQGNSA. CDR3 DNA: TGTGCCAGCAGCGTATCAGGGAACACTGAAGCTTTCTTT. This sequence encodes CASSVSGNTEAFF.

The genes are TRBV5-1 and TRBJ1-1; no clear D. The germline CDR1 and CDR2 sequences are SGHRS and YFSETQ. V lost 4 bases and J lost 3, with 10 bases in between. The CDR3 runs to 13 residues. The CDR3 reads CASSRAGYTEAFF. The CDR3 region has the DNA TGCGCCAGCAGCCGCGCTGGATACACTGAAGCTTTCTTT.

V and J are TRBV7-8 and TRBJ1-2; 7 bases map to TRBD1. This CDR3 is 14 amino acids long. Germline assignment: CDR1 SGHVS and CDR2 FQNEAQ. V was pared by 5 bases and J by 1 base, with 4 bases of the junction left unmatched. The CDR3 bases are TGTGCCAGCAGCCCCGGACAGGTTAACTATGGCTACACCTTC. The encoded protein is CASSPGQVNYGYTF. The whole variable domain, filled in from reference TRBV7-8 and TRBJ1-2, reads GAGVSQSPRYKVAKRGQDVALRCDPISGHVSLFWYQQALGQGPEFLTYFQNEAQLDKSGLPSDRFFAERPEGSVSTLKIQRTQQEDSAVYLCASSPGQVNYGYTFGSGTRLTVV.

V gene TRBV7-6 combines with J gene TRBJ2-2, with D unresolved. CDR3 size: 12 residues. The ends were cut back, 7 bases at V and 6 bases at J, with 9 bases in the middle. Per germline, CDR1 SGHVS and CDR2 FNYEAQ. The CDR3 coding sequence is TGTGCCAGCATCACCTCCTCCGGGGAGCTGTTTTTT. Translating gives CASITSSGELFF.

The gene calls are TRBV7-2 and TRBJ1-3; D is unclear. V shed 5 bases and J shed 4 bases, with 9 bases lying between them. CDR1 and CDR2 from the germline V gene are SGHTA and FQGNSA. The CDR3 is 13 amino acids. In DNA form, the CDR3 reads TGTGCCAGCAGCGGTCAACAGGGAAACACCATATATTTT. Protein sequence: CASSGQQGNTIYF. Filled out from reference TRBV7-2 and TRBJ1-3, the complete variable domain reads GAGVSQSPSNKVTEKGKDVELRCDPISGHTALYWYRQSLGQGLEFLIYFQGNSAPDKSGLPSDRFSAERTGGSVSTLTIQRTQQEDSAVYLCASSGQQGNTIYFGEGSWLTVV.

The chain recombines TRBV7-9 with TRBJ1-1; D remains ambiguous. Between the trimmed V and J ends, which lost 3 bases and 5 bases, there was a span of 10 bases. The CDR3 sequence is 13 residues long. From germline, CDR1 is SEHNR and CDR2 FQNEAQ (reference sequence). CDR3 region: CASSFTVRTEAFF. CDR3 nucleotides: TGTGCCAGCAGCTTTACGGTCCGGACTGAAGCTTTCTTT.

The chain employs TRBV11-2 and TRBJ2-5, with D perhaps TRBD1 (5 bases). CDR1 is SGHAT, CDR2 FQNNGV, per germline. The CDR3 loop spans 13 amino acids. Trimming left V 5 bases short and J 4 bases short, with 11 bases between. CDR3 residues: CASSQQEGETQYF. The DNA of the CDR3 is TGTGCCAGCAGCCAACAGGAAGGAGAGACCCAGTACTTC.

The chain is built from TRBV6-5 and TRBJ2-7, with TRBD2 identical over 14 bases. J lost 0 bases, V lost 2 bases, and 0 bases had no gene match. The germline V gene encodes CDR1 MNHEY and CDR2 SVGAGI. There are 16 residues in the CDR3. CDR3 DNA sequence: TGTGCCAGCAGTTACGGGACTAGCGGGAGCTCCTACGAGCAGTACTTC. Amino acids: CASSYGTSGSSYEQYF.